The rows below give T cell receptor beta chains drawn from one sample of a study of Ad26.COV2.S vaccination and SARS-CoV-2 variants. Sequencing was performed with immunoSEQ multiplex PCR; in TCRdb, only in-frame clones are kept and a portion is missing. Among approximately 410,000 clones listed, 70% to 90% were seen once. The source was peripheral blood, collected in a trial of Ad26.COV2.S vaccine versus placebo. Source of these receptors: a person aged 18-60 years who received the Ad26.COV2.S COVID-19 vaccine or a placebo. CDR3s leave out the opening cysteine and the closing phenylalanine or tryptophan.

J,V,CDR3
TRBJ1-4,TRBV2,ASSPGTGTEKLF
TRBJ2-6,TRBV11-2,ASSVGQGYSGANVLT
TRBJ2-4,TRBV6-5,ASSETGGGDNIQY
TRBJ1-4,TRBV5-1,ASSQRTGGNEKLF
TRBJ1-2,TRBV10-3,AISWTGANYGYT
TRBJ1-2,TRBV5-4,ASRRTGDYGYT
TRBJ1-2,TRBV19,ASRTDRDYGYT
TRBJ2-7,TRBV18,ASSPPDKAEQY
TRBJ2-1,TRBV7-9,ASSSLRLAGNEQF
TRBJ2-7,TRBV5-1,ASSAFRPGQSSSYEQY
TRBJ2-7,TRBV4-1,ASRGGTYEQY
TRBJ2-1,TRBV7-3,ASSPGIAGVLVEQF
TRBJ1-5,TRBV6-5,ASRSGGISNQPQH
TRBJ2-7,TRBV7-9,ASSVNDRSPRWEQY
TRBJ1-2,TRBV28,ASIAGPFYGYT
TRBJ2-2,TRBV7-9,ASSSRPPNTGELF
TRBJ2-7,TRBV19,ASSPGTGVYEQY
TRBJ1-5,TRBV6-5,ASSYSTGGNQPQH
TRBJ2-3,TRBV29-1,SVVSGAHGGAQY
TRBJ1-1,TRBV7-9,ASSLYGKNTEAF
TRBJ2-3,TRBV6-2/TRBV6-3,ASSFGQATDTQY
TRBJ1-6,TRBV6-5,ASTSALGISPLH
TRBJ2-3,TRBV9,ASSVSENADTQY
TRBJ2-7,TRBV6-5,ASSRRRTGYEQY
TRBJ1-1,TRBV5-6,ASRLRALNTEAF
TRBJ2-5,TRBV19,ASSIMASGASETQY
TRBJ1-2,TRBV6-5,ASKAGGVGYT
TRBJ2-1,TRBV15,ATSREFREEQF
TRBJ1-3,TRBV4-3,ASSQAGNTIY
TRBJ1-6,TRBV7-6,ASSYDRGNSPLH
TRBJ2-3,TRBV9,ASSPLMRGPTDTQY
TRBJ1-6,TRBV7-8,ASSLASSPANSPLH
TRBJ2-2,TRBV7-9,ASSLDGSRNTGELF
TRBJ2-2,TRBV12-5,ASGLVLEGRNTGELF
TRBJ1-2,TRBV9,ASSLTGTDNYGYT
TRBJ1-4,TRBV18,ASSRSTGEYEKLF
TRBJ2-5,TRBV4-2,ASSPTSTSGAGTQY
TRBJ2-1,TRBV6-8,ASSFRLAGDGGGEQF
TRBJ1-6,TRBV19,ASSARDTENSPLH
TRBJ2-2,TRBV28,ASSMTSGADTGELF
TRBJ1-2,TRBV6-5,ASGGHTANYGYT
TRBJ1-3,TRBV27,ASSRQGASGNTIY
TRBJ1-1,TRBV27,ASSWDRHTEAF
TRBJ2-7,TRBV11-2,ASSLGGDYEQY
TRBJ2-7,TRBV7-2,ASSLRQDFRVEQY
TRBJ1-2,TRBV2,ASSLPGQGGNYGYT
TRBJ1-3,TRBV18,ASSPPDRSGNTIY
TRBJ1-1,TRBV5-4,ASTQGGDAEAF
TRBJ1-2,TRBV7-2,ASSPQAGADYGYT
TRBJ2-3,TRBV4-2,ASSPTGQGTDTQY